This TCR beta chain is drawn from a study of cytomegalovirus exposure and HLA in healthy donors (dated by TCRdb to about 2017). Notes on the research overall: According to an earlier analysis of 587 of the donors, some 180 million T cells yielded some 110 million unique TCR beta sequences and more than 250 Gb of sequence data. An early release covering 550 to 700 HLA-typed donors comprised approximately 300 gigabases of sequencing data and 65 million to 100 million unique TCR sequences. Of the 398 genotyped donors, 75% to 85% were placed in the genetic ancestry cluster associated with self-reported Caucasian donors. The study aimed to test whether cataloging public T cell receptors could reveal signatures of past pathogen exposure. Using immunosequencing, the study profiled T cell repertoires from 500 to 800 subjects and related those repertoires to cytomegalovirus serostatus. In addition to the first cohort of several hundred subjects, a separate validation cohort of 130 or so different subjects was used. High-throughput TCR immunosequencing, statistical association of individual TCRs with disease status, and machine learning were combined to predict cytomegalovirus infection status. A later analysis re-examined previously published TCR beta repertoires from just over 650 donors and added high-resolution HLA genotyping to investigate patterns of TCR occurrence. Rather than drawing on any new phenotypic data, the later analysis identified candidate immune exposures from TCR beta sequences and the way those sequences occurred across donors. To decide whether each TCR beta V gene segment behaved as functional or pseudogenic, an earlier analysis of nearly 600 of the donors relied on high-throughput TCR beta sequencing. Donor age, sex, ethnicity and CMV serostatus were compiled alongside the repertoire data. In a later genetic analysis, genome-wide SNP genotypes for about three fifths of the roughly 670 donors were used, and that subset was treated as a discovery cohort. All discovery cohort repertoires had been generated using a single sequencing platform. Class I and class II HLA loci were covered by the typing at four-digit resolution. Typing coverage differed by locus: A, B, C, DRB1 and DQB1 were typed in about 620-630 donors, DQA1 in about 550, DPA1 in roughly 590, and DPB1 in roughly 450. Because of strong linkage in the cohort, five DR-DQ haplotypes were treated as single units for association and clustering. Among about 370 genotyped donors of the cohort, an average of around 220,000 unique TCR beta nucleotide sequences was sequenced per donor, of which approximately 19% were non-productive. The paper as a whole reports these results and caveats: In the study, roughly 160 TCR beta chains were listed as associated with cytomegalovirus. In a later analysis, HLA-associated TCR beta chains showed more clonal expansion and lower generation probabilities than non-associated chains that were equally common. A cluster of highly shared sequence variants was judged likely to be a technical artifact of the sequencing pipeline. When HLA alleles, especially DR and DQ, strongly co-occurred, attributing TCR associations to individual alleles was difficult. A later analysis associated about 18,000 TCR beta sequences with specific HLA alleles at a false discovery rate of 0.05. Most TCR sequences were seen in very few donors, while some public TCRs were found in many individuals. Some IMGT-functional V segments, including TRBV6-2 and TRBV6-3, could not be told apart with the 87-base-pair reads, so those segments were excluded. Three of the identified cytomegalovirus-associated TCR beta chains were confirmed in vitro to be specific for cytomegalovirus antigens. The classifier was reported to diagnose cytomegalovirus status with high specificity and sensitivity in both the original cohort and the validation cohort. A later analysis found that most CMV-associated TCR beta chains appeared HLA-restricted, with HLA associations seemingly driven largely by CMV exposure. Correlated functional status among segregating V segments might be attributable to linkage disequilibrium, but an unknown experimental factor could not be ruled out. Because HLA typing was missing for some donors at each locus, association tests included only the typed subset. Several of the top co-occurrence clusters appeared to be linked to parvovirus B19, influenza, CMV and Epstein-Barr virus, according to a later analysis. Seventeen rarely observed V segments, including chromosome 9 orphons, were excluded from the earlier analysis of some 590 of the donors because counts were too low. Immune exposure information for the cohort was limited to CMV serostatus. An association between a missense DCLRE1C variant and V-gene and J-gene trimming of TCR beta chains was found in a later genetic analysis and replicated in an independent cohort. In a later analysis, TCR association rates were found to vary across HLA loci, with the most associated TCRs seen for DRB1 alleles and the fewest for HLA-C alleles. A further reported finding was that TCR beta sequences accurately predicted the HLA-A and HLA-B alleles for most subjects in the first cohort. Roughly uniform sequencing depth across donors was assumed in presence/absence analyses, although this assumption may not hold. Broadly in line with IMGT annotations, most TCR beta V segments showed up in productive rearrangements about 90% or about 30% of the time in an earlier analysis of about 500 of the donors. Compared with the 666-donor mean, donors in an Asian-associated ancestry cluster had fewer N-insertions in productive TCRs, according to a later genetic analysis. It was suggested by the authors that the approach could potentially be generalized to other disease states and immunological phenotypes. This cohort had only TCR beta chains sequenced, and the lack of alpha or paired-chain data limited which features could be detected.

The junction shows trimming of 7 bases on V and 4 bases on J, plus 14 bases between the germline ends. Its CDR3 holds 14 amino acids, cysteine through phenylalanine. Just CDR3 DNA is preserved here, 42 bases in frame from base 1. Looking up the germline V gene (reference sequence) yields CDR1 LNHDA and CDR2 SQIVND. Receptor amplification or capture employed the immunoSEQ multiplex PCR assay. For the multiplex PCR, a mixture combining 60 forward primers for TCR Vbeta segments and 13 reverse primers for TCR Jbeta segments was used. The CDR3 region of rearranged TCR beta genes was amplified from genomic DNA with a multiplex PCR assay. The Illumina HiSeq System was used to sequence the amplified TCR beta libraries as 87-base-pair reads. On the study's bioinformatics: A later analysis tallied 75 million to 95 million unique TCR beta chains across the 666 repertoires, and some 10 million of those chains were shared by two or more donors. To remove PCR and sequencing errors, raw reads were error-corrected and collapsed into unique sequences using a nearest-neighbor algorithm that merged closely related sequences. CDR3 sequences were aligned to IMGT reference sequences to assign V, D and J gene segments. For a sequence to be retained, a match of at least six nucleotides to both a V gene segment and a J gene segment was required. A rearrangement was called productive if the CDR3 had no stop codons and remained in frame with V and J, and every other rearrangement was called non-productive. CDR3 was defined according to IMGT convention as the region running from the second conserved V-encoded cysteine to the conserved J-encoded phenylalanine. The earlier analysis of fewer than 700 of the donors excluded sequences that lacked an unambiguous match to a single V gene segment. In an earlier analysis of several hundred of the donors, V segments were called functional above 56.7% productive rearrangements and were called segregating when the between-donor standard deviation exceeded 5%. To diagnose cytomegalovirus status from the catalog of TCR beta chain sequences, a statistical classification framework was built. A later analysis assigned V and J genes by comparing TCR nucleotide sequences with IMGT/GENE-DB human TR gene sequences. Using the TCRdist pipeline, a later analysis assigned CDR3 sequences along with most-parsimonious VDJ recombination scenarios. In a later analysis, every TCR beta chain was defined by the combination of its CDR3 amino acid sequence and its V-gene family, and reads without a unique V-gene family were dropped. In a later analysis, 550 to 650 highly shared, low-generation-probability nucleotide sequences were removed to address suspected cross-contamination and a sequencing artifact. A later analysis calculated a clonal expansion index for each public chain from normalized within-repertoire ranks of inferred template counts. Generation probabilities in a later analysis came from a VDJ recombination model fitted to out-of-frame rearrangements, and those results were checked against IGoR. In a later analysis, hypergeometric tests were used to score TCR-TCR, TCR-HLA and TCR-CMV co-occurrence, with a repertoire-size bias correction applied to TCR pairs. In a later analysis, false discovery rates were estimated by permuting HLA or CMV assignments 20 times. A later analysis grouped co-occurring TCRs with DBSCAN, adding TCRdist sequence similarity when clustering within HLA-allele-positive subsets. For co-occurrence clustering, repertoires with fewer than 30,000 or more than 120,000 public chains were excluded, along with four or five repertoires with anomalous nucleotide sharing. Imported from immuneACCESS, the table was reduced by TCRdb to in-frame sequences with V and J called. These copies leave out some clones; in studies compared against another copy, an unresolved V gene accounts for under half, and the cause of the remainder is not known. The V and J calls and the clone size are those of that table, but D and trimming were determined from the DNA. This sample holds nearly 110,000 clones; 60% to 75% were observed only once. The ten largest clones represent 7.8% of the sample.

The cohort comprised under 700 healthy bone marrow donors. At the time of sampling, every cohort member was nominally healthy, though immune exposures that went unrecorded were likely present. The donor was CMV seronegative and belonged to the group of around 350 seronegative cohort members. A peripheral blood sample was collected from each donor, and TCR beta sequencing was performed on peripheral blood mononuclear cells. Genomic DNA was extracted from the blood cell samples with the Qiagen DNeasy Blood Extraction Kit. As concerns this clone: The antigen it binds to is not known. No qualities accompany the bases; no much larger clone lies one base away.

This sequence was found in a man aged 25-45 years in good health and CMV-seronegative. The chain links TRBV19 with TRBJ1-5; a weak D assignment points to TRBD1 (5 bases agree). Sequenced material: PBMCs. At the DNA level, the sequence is TGTGCCAGTACAGGACGGGGGGGGAATCAGCCCCAGCATTTT. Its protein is CASTGRGGNQPQHF.